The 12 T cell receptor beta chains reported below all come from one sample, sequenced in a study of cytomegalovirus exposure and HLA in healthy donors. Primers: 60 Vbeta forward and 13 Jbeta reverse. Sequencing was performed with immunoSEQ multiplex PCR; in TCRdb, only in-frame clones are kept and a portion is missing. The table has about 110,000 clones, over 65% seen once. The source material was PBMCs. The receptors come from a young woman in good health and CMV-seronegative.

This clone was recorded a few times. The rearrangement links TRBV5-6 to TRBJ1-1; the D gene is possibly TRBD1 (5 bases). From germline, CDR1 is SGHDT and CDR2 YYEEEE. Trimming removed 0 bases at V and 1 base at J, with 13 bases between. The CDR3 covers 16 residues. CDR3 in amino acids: CASSLVGARGNTEAFF. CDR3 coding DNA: TGTGCCAGCAGCTTGGTAGGGGCGCGGGGGAACACTGAAGCTTTCTTT.

CDR3: CASSVSSGANVLTF. CDR3 coding DNA: TGCGCCAGCAGCGTCAGCTCTGGGGCCAACGTCCTGACTTTC. The rearrangement uses TRBV5-1 and TRBJ2-6; no clear D gene. The CDR3 length is 14 residues. Looked up from germline, CDR1 is SGHRS and CDR2 is YFSETQ. The ends were cut back, 4 bases at V and 0 bases at J, with 5 bases in the middle.

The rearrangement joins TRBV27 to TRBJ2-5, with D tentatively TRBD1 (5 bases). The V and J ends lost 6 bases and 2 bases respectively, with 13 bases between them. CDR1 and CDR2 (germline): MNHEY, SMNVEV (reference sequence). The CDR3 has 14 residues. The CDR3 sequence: CASRKGVGQETQYF. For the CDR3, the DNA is TGTGCCAGCAGAAAAGGGGTAGGGCAAGAGACCCAGTACTTC.

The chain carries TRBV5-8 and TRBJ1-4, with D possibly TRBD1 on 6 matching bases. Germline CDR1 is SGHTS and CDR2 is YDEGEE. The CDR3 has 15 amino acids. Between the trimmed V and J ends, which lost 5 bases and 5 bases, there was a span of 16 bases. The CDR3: CASSSMGHRNEKLFF. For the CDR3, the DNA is TGTGCCAGCAGTTCAATGGGACACAGAAATGAAAAACTGTTTTTT.

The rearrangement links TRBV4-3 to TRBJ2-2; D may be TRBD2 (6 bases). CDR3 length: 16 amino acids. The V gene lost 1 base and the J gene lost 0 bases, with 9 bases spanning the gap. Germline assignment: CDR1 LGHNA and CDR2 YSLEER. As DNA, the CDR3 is TGCGCCAGCAGCCAAGTAGGCGGGGCGAACACCGGGGAGCTGTTTTTT. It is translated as CASSQVGGANTGELFF.

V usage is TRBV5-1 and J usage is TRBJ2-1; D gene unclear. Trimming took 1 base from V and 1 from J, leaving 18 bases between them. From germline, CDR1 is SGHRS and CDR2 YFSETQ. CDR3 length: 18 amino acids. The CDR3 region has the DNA TGCGCCAGCAGCTTGTCCGAGAGTATCGTCCAATCCTACAATGAGCAGTTCTTC. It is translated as CASSLSESIVQSYNEQFF.

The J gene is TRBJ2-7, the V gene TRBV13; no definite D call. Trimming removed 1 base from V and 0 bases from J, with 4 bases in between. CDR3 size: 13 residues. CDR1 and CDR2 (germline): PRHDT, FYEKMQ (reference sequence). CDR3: CASSLDSSYEQYF. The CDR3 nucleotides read TGTGCCAGCAGCTTAGATAGCTCCTACGAGCAGTACTTC.

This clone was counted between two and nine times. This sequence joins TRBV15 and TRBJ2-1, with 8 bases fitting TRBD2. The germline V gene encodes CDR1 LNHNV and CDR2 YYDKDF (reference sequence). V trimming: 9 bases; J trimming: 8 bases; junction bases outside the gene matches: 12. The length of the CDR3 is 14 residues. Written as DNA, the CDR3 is TGTGCCACTGCTGAGAGGGCCGGGGGGGATGAGCAGTTCTTC. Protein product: CATAERAGGDEQFF.

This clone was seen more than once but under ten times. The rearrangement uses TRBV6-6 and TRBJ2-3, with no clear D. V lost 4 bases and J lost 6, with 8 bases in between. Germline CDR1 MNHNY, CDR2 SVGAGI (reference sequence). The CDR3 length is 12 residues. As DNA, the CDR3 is TGTGCCAGCAGTTTCGGTGAGGATACGCAGTATTTT. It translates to CASSFGEDTQYF.

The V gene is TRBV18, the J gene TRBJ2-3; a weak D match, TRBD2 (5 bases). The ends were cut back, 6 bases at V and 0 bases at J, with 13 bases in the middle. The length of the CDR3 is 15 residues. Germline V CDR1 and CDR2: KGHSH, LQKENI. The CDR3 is CASSWQRGSTDTQYF. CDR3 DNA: TGTGCCAGCTCGTGGCAACGAGGGAGCACAGATACGCAGTATTTT.

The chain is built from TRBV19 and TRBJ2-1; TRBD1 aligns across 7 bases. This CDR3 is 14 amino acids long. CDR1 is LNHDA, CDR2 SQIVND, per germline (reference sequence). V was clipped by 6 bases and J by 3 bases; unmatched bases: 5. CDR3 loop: CASREGTDYNEQFF. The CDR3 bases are TGTGCCAGTAGGGAAGGGACAGACTACAATGAGCAGTTCTTC. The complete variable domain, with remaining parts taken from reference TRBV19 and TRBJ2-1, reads DGGITQSPKYLFRKEGQNVTLSCEQNLNHDAMYWYRQDPGQGLRLIYYSQIVNDFQKGDIAEGYSVSREKKESFPLTVTSAQKNPTAFYLCASREGTDYNEQFFGPGTRLTVL.

The CDR3 coding sequence is TGTGCCAGCAGTTACCGGGGAGACGGAGGAAACACCATATATTTT. It codes for CASSYRGDGGNTIYF. The J gene is TRBJ1-3, the V gene TRBV6-6, with D hard to call. The CDR3 is 15 amino acids. Germline V gene data show CDR1 as MNHNY and CDR2 as SVGAGI (reference sequence). Trimming stripped 2 bases from V and 4 bases from J, with 12 bases between.